This T cell receptor beta chain derives from a study of chemoradiotherapy in HPV16-positive cancers. Study-wide results and caveats: During treatment, candidate HPV-specific clones and E7-related motifs expanded in tumor. Only a couple of HPV16-positive patients supplied the functional HPV-specificity definition.

This clone showed up just a few times. Its antigen is unknown. The data were produced by immunoSEQ multiplex PCR, yet TCRdb's version contains in-frame clones alone and is incomplete. The sample lists some 9,800 clones, approximately 81% occurring once. The sequenced sample was tumor tissue, obtained from a patient who underwent chemoradiotherapy. The TCR was taken from a human donor with HPV-associated anogenital cancer.

CDR3: CASSQRASGSDTQYF. DNA of the CDR3: TGCGCCAGCAGCCAAAGGGCTAGCGGGAGTGATACGCAGTATTTT. J is TRBJ2-3 and V is TRBV4-3; TRBD2 matches 10 bases. The CDR3 loop spans 15 amino acids. V shed 2 bases and J 6 bases; nucleotides not matched to a gene: 5. The germline V gene has CDR1 LGHNA and CDR2 YSLEER.